This TCR beta chain originates from a study of T cells in Graves' hyperthyroidism and ophthalmopathy. Amplification of TCR beta CDR3 regions was performed using RNA transcripts as template. HTBI primers were used for first-round RT-PCR of the TCR CDR3. TCRdb itself ran the multiplex PCR reads through MiXCR, one entry per CDR3 protein. The table records fewer than 650,000 distinct CDR3 sequences, around 15% of them present only once. Trimming took off 0 bases at V and 4 bases at J, with 21 bases between the two ends. The CDR3 length is 17 residues. Germline V gene lookup returns CDR1 DFQATT and CDR2 SNEGSKA (reference sequence).

V and J are TRBV20-1 and TRBJ1-2; D unresolved. The clonotype comes from a woman in her 40s with Graves' ophthalmopathy. Sequences were obtained from blood. As DNA, the CDR3 is TGCAGTGCTAGAGATCTCCGGCCGAGGAGCTCAAGCTATGGCTACACCTTC. The encoded protein is CSARDLRPRSSSYGYTF.